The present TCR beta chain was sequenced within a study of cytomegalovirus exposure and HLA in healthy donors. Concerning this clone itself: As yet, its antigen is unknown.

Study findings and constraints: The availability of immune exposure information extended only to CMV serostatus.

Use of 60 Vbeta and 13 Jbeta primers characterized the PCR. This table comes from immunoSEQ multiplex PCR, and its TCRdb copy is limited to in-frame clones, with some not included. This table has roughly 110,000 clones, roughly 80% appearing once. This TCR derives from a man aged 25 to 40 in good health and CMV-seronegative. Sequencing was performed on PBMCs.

The CDR3 reads CASSSGGTGNTGELFF. The DNA for the CDR3 is TGTGCCAGCAGCTCCGGCGGGACAGGGAACACCGGGGAGCTGTTTTTT. J is TRBJ2-2 and V is TRBV7-8; 8 bases map to TRBD1. Germline loops: CDR1 SGHVS, CDR2 FQNEAQ. Unmatched junction bases numbered 5, after V lost 4 bases and J lost 1 base. The CDR3 is 16 amino acids.